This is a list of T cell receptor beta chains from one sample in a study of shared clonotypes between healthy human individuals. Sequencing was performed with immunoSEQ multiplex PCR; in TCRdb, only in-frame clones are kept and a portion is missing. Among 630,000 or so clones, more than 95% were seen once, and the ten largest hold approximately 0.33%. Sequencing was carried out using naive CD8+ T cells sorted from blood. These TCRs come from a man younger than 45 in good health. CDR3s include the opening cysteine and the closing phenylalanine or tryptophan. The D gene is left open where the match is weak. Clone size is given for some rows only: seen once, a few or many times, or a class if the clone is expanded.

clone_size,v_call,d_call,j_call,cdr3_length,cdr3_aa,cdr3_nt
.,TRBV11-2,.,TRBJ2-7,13,CASSQGSSYEQYF,TGTGCCAGCAGCCAAGGAAGCTCCTACGAGCAGTACTTC
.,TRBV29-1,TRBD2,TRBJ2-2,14,CSVGGLLNTGELFF,TGCAGCGTTGGGGGACTATTAAACACCGGGGAGCTGTTTTTT
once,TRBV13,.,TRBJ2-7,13,CASSPMASYEQYF,TGTGCCAGCAGCCCGATGGCCTCCTACGAGCAGTACTTC
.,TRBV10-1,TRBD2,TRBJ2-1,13,CASSVAGDNEQFF,TGCGCCAGCAGTGTAGCGGGGGACAATGAGCAGTTCTTC
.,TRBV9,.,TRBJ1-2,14,CASSVGSGPNGYTF,TGTGCCAGCAGCGTAGGATCGGGGCCCAATGGCTACACCTTC
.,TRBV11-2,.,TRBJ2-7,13,CASSWTAPGEQYF,TGTGCCAGCAGCTGGACGGCCCCCGGGGAGCAGTACTTC
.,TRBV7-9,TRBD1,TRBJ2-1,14,CASSSATGVNEQFF,TGTGCCAGCAGCTCCGCGACAGGGGTGAATGAGCAGTTCTTC
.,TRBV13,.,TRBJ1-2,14,CASSAPGLDYGYTF,TGTGCCAGCAGCGCCCCGGGACTCGACTATGGCTACACCTTC
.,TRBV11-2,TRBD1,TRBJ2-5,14,CASGTGDRQETQYF,TGTGCCAGCGGGACAGGGGACAGACAAGAGACCCAGTACTTC
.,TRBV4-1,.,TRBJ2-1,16,CASSQVEGETYNEQFF,TGCGCCAGCAGCCAAGTCGAAGGGGAAACCTACAATGAGCAGTTCTTC
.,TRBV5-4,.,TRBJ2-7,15,CASSLNQQGRYEQYF,TGTGCCAGCAGCTTAAATCAACAGGGAAGATACGAGCAGTACTTC
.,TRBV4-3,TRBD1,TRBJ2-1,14,CASSQEDRFHEQFF,TGCGCCAGCAGCCAAGAGGACAGGTTCCATGAGCAGTTCTTC
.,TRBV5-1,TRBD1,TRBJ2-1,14,CASSDATGYDEQFF,TGCGCCAGCAGCGACGCGACAGGGTACGATGAGCAGTTCTTC
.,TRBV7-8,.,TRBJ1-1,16,CASSLGLAGVGTEAFF,TGTGCCAGCAGCTTAGGCCTGGCAGGTGTGGGGACTGAAGCTTTCTTT
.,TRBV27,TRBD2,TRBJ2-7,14,CASTRTSGTYEQYF,TGTGCCAGCACTCGGACTAGCGGTACCTACGAGCAGTACTTC
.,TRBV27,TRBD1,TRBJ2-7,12,CASSPTGYEQYF,TGTGCCAGCAGCCCGACAGGGTACGAGCAGTACTTC
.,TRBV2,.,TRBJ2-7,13,CASSIFPAREQYF,TGTGCCAGCAGTATCTTTCCCGCGAGGGAGCAGTACTTC
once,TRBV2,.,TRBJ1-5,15,CASSYKGFSNQPQHF,TGTGCCAGCAGTTATAAGGGATTTAGCAATCAGCCCCAGCATTTT
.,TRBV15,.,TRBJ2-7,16,CATSIGAGTRAYEQYF,TGTGCCACCAGCATTGGAGCCGGGACTCGAGCCTACGAGCAGTACTTC
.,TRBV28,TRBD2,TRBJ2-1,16,CASTASGRRLWDEQFF,TGTGCCAGCACCGCGAGCGGGAGGAGGCTGTGGGATGAGCAGTTCTTC
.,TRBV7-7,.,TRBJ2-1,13,CASSLATHNEQFF,TGTGCCAGCAGCTTAGCTACCCACAATGAGCAGTTCTTC
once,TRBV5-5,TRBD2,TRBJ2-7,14,CASSLTSEAYEQYF,TGTGCCAGCAGCTTAACTAGCGAGGCCTACGAGCAGTACTTC
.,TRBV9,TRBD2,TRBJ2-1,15,CASSPIYREGLEQFF,TGTGCCAGCAGCCCCATATATCGGGAGGGACTTGAGCAGTTCTTC
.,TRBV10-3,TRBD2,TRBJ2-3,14,CATWGTSGSDTQYF,TGTGCCACTTGGGGGACTAGTGGTTCAGATACGCAGTATTTT
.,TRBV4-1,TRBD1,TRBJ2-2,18,CASSQPLGQGPNTGELFF,TGCGCCAGCAGCCAACCACTGGGACAGGGACCGAACACCGGGGAGCTGTTTTTT
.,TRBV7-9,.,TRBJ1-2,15,CASSYVGDLRDGYTF,TGTGCCAGCAGCTACGTCGGGGACCTCAGGGATGGCTACACCTTC
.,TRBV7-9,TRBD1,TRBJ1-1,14,CASSSGQGNTEAFF,TGTGCCAGCAGCTCCGGACAGGGGAACACTGAAGCTTTCTTT
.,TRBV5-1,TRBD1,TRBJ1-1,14,CASRPGQMNTEAFF,TGCGCCAGCAGACCGGGACAGATGAACACTGAAGCTTTCTTT
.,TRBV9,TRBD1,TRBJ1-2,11,CASSSRTGFTF,TGTGCCAGCAGCTCCCGGACAGGATTCACCTTC
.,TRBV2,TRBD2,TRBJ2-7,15,CASSQPSGRFIEQYF,TGTGCCAGCAGTCAACCTAGCGGGAGGTTTATCGAGCAGTACTTC
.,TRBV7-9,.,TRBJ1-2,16,CASSLAQGTNRYGYTF,TGTGCCAGCAGCTTAGCCCAGGGCACAAACCGATATGGCTACACCTTC
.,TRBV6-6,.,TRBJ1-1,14,CASTSFLGDTEAFF,TGTGCCAGCACCTCATTTCTAGGGGACACTGAAGCTTTCTTT
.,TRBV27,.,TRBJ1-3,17,CASSRNPVGAHGNTIYF,TGTGCCAGCAGCCGCAACCCGGTGGGGGCGCATGGAAACACCATATATTTT
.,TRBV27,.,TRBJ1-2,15,CASSSSPDVYYGYTF,TGTGCCAGCAGTTCCTCCCCGGACGTATACTATGGCTACACCTTC
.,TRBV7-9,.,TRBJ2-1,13,CASSDGVYNEQFF,TGTGCCAGCAGCGATGGGGTGTACAATGAGCAGTTCTTC
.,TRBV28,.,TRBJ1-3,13,CASSLPSGNTIYF,TGTGCCAGCAGTTTACCCTCTGGAAACACCATATATTTT
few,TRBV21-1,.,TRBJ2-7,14,CASSKGRSLYEQYF,TGTGCCAGCAGCAAAGGCAGGAGCCTCTACGAGCAGTACTTC
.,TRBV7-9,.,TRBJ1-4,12,CASGPINEKLFF,TGTGCCAGCGGGCCGATTAATGAAAAACTGTTTTTT
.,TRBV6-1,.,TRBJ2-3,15,CASSKRPGGTDTQYF,TGTGCCAGCAGTAAGCGACCTGGGGGCACAGATACGCAGTATTTT
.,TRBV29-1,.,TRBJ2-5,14,CSVEGRVGQETQYF,TGCAGCGTTGAGGGCCGGGTAGGGCAAGAGACCCAGTACTTC
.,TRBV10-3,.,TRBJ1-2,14,CAISDAGTNYGYTF,TGTGCCATCAGTGACGCCGGGACTAATTATGGCTACACCTTC
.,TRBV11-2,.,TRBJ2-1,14,CASSPRNSYNEQFF,TGTGCCAGCAGCCCTAGGAACTCCTACAATGAGCAGTTCTTC
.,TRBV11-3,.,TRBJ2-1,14,CASSPPQATFEQFF,TGTGCCAGCAGCCCCCCGCAAGCTACCTTTGAGCAGTTCTTC
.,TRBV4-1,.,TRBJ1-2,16,CASSQEGEGSVYGYTF,TGCGCCAGCAGCCAAGAAGGGGAAGGTTCGGTCTATGGCTACACCTTC
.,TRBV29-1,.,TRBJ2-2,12,CSGSQGAGELFF,TGCAGCGGTTCACAGGGAGCCGGGGAGCTGTTTTTT
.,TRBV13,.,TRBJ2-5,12,CASSLSKGTQYF,TGTGCCAGCAGCTTATCAAAGGGGACCCAGTACTTC
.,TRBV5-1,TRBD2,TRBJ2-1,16,CASSWIAGTSGNEQFF,TGCGCCAGCAGCTGGATAGCCGGGACTAGCGGGAATGAGCAGTTCTTC
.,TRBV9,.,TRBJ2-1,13,CASSVGSGNEQFF,TGTGCCAGCAGCGTAGGTTCAGGGAATGAGCAGTTCTTC
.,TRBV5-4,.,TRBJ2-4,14,CASSLAGGRNIQYF,TGTGCCAGCAGCTTGGCCGGGGGCCGGAACATTCAGTACTTC
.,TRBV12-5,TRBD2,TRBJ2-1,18,CASGFGPTLAGAYNEQFF,TGTGCTAGTGGTTTCGGCCCAACCCTAGCGGGAGCCTACAATGAGCAGTTCTTC
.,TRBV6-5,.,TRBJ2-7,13,CASSYAQTGEQYF,TGTGCCAGCAGTTACGCGCAAACTGGGGAGCAGTACTTC
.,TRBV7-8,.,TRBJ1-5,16,CASSLGESPGWQPQHF,TGTGCCAGCAGCTTAGGAGAGAGTCCGGGGTGGCAGCCCCAGCATTTT
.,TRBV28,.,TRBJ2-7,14,CASSLDTGSYEQYF,TGTGCCAGCAGTTTAGATACCGGGAGCTACGAGCAGTACTTC
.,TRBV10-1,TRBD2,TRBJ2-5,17,CASSESLGTSNQETQYF,TGCGCCAGCAGTGAGTCACTGGGGACTAGCAACCAAGAGACCCAGTACTTC
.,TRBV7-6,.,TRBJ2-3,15,CASSLEKSFTDTQYF,TGTGCCAGCAGCTTAGAAAAAAGTTTCACAGATACGCAGTATTTT
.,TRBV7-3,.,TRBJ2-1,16,CASSLNSGATYNEQFF,TGTGCCAGCAGCTTAAATTCGGGAGCCACCTACAATGAGCAGTTCTTC
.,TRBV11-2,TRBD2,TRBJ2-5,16,CASSQRLTSLQETQYF,TGTGCCAGCAGCCAGCGACTGACTAGCTTGCAAGAGACCCAGTACTTC
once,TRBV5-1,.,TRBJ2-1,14,CASSRTGGYNEQFF,TGCGCCAGCAGCAGAACCGGGGGTTACAATGAGCAGTTCTTC
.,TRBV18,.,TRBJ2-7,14,CASSPSVREYEQYF,TGTGCCAGCTCCCCTTCGGTGCGGGAATACGAGCAGTACTTC
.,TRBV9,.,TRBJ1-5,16,CASSRPPRHSNQPHHF,TGTGCCAGCAGCAGGCCTCCCAGACACAGCAATCAGCCCCATCATTTT